This T cell receptor beta chain was observed in a study of T cell repertoires in cytomegalovirus infection. In regard to this clonotype: What it binds is not known.

Overall study results and limits: CMV-specific HLA-C-restricted TCR beta clonotypes dominated the ex vivo response.

Trimming removed 3 bases from V and 2 bases from J, with 8 bases in between. CDR3 length: 13 residues. The germline gives CDR1 DFQATT, CDR2 SNEGSKA (reference sequence). One entry per CDR3 protein, called by TCRdb with MiXCR from the reads. Of roughly 250,000 distinct CDR3 sequences in the sample, approximately 24% were seen once. The chain recombines TRBV20-1 with TRBJ2-1; D could derive from TRBD1 or TRBD2 (6 bases each). The clonotype was recovered from a human donor in good health (CMV status not recorded). Some clones in this sample may be carry-over from other donors' samples. Sequencing input: CD8+ T cells from PBMCs. CDR3 nucleotide sequence: TGCAGTGCTAGCGGGGGCGCCTACAATGAGCAGTTCTTC. This gives the protein CSASGGAYNEQFF.